This T cell receptor beta chain appears in the sequencing data of a study of T cell responses to AZD1222 COVID-19 vaccine. Sequenced by immunoSEQ multiplex PCR; TCRdb stores in-frame clones only, minus some. The profile shows some 150,000 clones, more than 70% of them singletons. CDR3 length equals 19 residues. The source is an adult in good health. The chain is built from TRBV21-1 and TRBJ2-1; whether TRBD2, the table's D call, matches the DNA was not checked. TRBV21-1 is a documented pseudogene. Sequences were derived from peripheral blood, sampled on day 0 of AZD1222 vaccination. CDR3 nucleotide sequence: TGTGCCAGCAGCAAATCACCAGTTACCAGCCCCCACGGGGACAATGAGCAGTTCTTC. Translating gives CASSKSPVTSPHGDNEQFF.